Each of the 17 T cell receptor beta chains below was sequenced from the same sample in a study of beta chain features in type 1 diabetes. The isolated RNA, all of it, was reverse transcribed, so expressed TCRB transcripts were what got sequenced. Libraries were prepared by immunoSEQ multiplex PCR; TCRdb keeps only in-frame clonotypes and omits some of them. The top ten hold approximately 0.093% of the sample, which has 620,000 or so clones, 15% to 17% seen once. Sample: naive CD4+ T cells from blood. These receptors were obtained from a man between 18 and 29 years old in good health.

J is TRBJ2-5 and V is TRBV7-9; D remains ambiguous. Germline CDR1 reads SEHNR; CDR2 reads FQNEAQ (reference sequence). The V end lost 0 bases, the J end lost 1 base, and 6 bases lay between the germline ends. This CDR3 is built from 14 residues. The CDR3 loop is CASSLAWIQETQYF. CDR3 DNA: TGTGCCAGCAGCTTAGCGTGGATCCAAGAGACCCAGTACTTC.

This clone was detected a few times. V is TRBV14 and J is TRBJ2-2, with D maybe TRBD1 (6 bases). The CDR3 is made up of 17 amino acids. Trimming cost V 2 bases and J 5 bases, with 18 bases left between them. The germline gives CDR1 SGHDN, CDR2 FVKESK. In DNA form, the CDR3 reads TGTGCCAGCAGCCAATGGACCCGACAGAGGGGGACCGGGGAGCTGTTTTTT. It yields the protein CASSQWTRQRGTGELFF.

This clone has more than one count but fewer than ten. The CDR3 spells CASSPRGNAKNIQYF. The DNA for the CDR3 is TGTGCCAGCTCACCAAGAGGGAACGCTAAAAACATTCAGTACTTC. The chain links TRBV18 to TRBJ2-4; tentatively, D is TRBD2 (5 bases). Between the trimmed V and J ends, which lost 2 bases and 4 bases, there was a span of 12 bases. This CDR3 is built from 15 residues. The germline V gene has CDR1 KGHSH and CDR2 LQKENI. The complete variable domain, with remaining parts taken from reference TRBV18 and TRBJ2-4, reads NAGVMQNPRHLVRRRGQEARLRCSPMKGHSHVYWYRQLPEEGLKFMVYLQKENIIDESGMPKERFSAEFPKEGPSILRIQQVVRGDSAAYFCASSPRGNAKNIQYFGAGTRLSVL.

The J gene is TRBJ2-6, the V gene TRBV29-1; no reliable D call. The CDR3 runs 13 residues. V lost 4 bases, J lost 4 bases, and 8 bases lay in between. Per the germline V gene, CDR1 is SQVTM and CDR2 is ANQGSEA. CDR3 loop: CSVAPKGANVLTF. The DNA of the CDR3 is TGCAGCGTTGCCCCGAAGGGGGCCAACGTCCTGACTTTC.

The J gene is TRBJ1-2, the V gene TRBV7-3; D may be TRBD1 (6 bases). CDR1 is SGHTA, CDR2 FQGTGA, per germline. Deletions cut 5 bases from V and 7 bases from J, with 23 bases between. The CDR3 spans 16 residues. The CDR3 protein is CASSATGTTKTAGYTF. As DNA, the CDR3 is TGTGCCAGCAGCGCAACCGGGACAACGAAGACCGCTGGCTACACCTTC.

The chain has TRBV2 and TRBJ2-5; 11 bases fit TRBD2. The J segment lost 7 bases and the V segment lost 5 bases, leaving 12 bases of the junction unmatched. The germline V gene encodes CDR1 SNHLY and CDR2 FYNNEI. This CDR3 has 16 amino acids. In DNA form, the CDR3 reads TGTGCCAGCAGTTTGATAGCGGGAGGGCCTGGGATGACCCAGTACTTC. Its protein product is CASSLIAGGPGMTQYF. Combining the CDR3 with reference TRBV2 and TRBJ2-5 gives the whole variable domain EPEVTQTPSHQVTQMGQEVILRCVPISNHLYFYWYRQILGQKVEFLVSFYNNEISEKSEIFDDQFSVERPDGSNFTLKIRSTKLEDSAMYFCASSLIAGGPGMTQYFGPGTRLLVL.

This clone was counted only a few times. The identical CDR3 is also encoded by other nucleotide sequences in the sample. The chain couples TRBV18 to TRBJ2-7, with D unclear. Germline CDR1 reads KGHSH; CDR2 reads LQKENI. Trimming removed 0 bases at V and 4 bases at J, with 7 bases between. The CDR3 is made up of 13 amino acids. Written as DNA, the CDR3 is TGTGCCAGCTCACCACCGTCAAGTTACGAGCAGTACTTC. Encoded protein: CASSPPSSYEQYF.

The chain links TRBV30 to TRBJ1-2; tentative D call: TRBD1 (5 bases). The CDR3 totals 13 residues. The V and J ends lost 4 bases and 1 base respectively, with 10 bases between them. The germline CDR1 and CDR2 sequences are GTSNPN and SVGIG (reference sequence). In DNA, the CDR3 is TGTGCCTGGATTCGGGGGGGTAACTATGGCTACACCTTC. This sequence encodes CAWIRGGNYGYTF.

There are a few counts of this clone. The J gene is TRBJ2-3, the V gene TRBV7-2; D is unclear. Looked up from germline, CDR1 is SGHTA and CDR2 is FQGNSA. This CDR3 has 14 amino acids. Trimming left V 5 bases short and J 4 bases short, with 13 bases between. For the CDR3, the DNA is TGTGCCAGCAGCCAGAATTTCGTGGCAGATACGCAGTATTTT. It specifies CASSQNFVADTQYF. The whole variable domain, filled in from reference TRBV7-2 and TRBJ2-3, reads GAGVSQSPSNKVTEKGKDVELRCDPISGHTALYWYRQSLGQGLEFLIYFQGNSAPDKSGLPSDRFSAERTGGSVSTLTIQRTQQEDSAVYLCASSQNFVADTQYFGPGTRLTVL.

J is TRBJ2-1 and V is TRBV5-1; possibly TRBD1 for D (5 bases). Between the trimmed V and J ends, which lost 1 base and 9 bases, there was a span of 14 bases. CDR1 and CDR2 (germline): SGHRS, YFSETQ. The CDR3 spans 14 residues. The DNA of the CDR3 is TGCGCCAGCAGCTTGACCCGGCCCCAGGGTGAGCAGTTCTTC. Residues: CASSLTRPQGEQFF.

The V and J genes are TRBV6-1 and TRBJ2-7, with a weak D call TRBD2 (6 bases). V dropped 4 bases and J dropped 6 bases, with 10 bases sitting between them. The CDR3 is 12 amino acids. Germline CDR1 MNHNS, CDR2 SASEGT. CDR3 DNA sequence: TGTGCCAGCAGTGTGGGAGGCCTCGAGCAGTACTTC. Amino acids: CASSVGGLEQYF.

This clone was detected a few times. The chain uses TRBV9 and TRBJ2-3; 15 bases agree with TRBD2. The CDR3 spans 16 residues. Germline CDR1 SGDLS, CDR2 YYNGEE. Trimming cost V 3 bases and J 6 bases; bases outside gene matches: 5. CDR3 loop: CASSAGTSGGLDTQYF. CDR3 DNA sequence: TGTGCCAGCAGCGCCGGGACTAGCGGGGGGTTGGATACGCAGTATTTT.

The V gene is TRBV5-6, the J gene TRBJ2-3; D gene ambiguous. Germline V gives CDR1 SGHDT, CDR2 YYEEEE. The CDR3 totals 12 residues. Trimming removed 5 bases from V and 7 bases from J, with 11 bases in between. This CDR3 is CASRLMGNTQYF. The DNA for the CDR3 is TGTGCCAGCAGGCTCATGGGGAATACGCAGTATTTT.

This clone was counted only a few times. The CDR3 protein is CASSSRGTGELFF. CDR3 sequence (DNA): TGTGCCAGCAGCTCGAGGGGCACCGGGGAGCTGTTTTTT. The rearrangement links TRBV7-2 to TRBJ2-2; perhaps D is TRBD1 or TRBD2 (5 bases each). Trimming left V 4 bases short and J 4 bases short, with 7 bases between. The CDR3 spans 13 residues. CDR1 is SGHTA and CDR2 is FQGNSA in the germline V gene.

V gene TRBV5-4 combines with J gene TRBJ2-1, with D unresolved. Germline V gene lookup returns CDR1 SGHNT and CDR2 YYREEE (reference sequence). Trimming removed 0 bases from V and 5 bases from J, with 3 bases in between. The CDR3 has 12 residues. The CDR3 here is CASSLVNNEQFF. CDR3 DNA: TGTGCCAGCAGCTTGGTGAACAATGAGCAGTTCTTC.

This clone came up a few times. The rearrangement joins TRBV23-1 to TRBJ2-7; unclear D gene. TRBV23-1 is recorded as an ORF, its role being uncertain. The germline V and J ends were trimmed by 1 base and 6 bases, with 7 bases remaining between them. The CDR3 extends over 12 amino acids. The CDR3 reads CASSQLSSEQYF. The CDR3 DNA reads TGCGCCAGCAGTCAATTAAGTTCCGAGCAGTACTTC.

The genes are TRBV19 and TRBJ1-2; D uncertain. Germline V gene sequence: CDR1 LNHDA, CDR2 SQIVND (reference sequence). V lost 3 bases, J lost 0 bases, and 14 bases lay in between. This CDR3 has 16 residues. As DNA, the CDR3 is TGTGCCAGTAGTATTAGGGCAGTTCCCCCTAACTATGGCTACACCTTC. Its protein product is CASSIRAVPPNYGYTF.